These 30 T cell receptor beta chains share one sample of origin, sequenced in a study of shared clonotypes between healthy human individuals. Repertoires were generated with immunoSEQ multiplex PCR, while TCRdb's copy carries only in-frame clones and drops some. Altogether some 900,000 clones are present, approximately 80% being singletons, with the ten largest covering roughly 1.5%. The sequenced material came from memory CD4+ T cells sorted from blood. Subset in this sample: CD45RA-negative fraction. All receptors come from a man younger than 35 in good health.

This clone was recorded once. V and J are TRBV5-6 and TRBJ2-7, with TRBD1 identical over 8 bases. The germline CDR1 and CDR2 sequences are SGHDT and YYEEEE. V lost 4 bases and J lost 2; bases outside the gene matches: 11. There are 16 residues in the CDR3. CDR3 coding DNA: TGTGCCAGCAGCCAAACCGGGGACAGGTTGGCCTACGAGCAGTACTTC. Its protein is CASSQTGDRLAYEQYF.

CDR3 region: CASSLPGGKETQYF. CDR3 bases: TGTGCCAGCAGTTTACCAGGGGGCAAAGAGACCCAGTACTTC. The chain recombines TRBV28 with TRBJ2-5; 8 positions agree with TRBD1. Germline V gene lookup returns CDR1 MDHEN and CDR2 SYDVKM. CDR3 length: 14 residues. The V segment lost 2 bases and the J segment 3 bases; nucleotides outside the gene matches: 2.

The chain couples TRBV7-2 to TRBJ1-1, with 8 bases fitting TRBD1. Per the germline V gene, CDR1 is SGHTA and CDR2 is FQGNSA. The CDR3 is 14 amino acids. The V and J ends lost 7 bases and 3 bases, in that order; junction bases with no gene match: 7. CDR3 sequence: CASKRQGADTEAFF. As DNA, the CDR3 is TGTGCCAGCAAACGCCAGGGGGCCGACACTGAAGCTTTCTTT.

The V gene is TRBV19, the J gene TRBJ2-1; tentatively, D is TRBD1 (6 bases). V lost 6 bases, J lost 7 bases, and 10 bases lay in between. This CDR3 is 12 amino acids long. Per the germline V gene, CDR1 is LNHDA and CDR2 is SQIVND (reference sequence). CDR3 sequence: CASREQGNEQFF. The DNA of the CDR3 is TGTGCCAGTAGAGAACAGGGTAATGAGCAGTTCTTC.

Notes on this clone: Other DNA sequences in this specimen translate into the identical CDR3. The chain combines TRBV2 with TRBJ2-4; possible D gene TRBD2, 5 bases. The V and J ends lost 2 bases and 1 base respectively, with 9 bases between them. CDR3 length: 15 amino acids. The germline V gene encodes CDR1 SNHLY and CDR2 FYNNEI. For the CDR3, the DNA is TGTGCCAGCAGTGAAAGCGGTAGGGCCAAAAACATTCAGTACTTC. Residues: CASSESGRAKNIQYF.

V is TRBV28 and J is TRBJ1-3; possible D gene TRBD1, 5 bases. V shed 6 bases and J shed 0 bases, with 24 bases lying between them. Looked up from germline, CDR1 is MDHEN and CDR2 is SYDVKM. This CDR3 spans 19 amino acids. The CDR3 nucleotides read TGTGCCAGCAGCTCGATGGGACGGAGAATCTCTAGCTCTGGAAACACCATATATTTT. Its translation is CASSSMGRRISSSGNTIYF.

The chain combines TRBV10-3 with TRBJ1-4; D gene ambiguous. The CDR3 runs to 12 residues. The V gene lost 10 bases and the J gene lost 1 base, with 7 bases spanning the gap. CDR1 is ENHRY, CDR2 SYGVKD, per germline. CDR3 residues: CATGVTNEKLFF. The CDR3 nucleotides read TGTGCCACCGGAGTAACTAATGAAAAACTGTTTTTT.

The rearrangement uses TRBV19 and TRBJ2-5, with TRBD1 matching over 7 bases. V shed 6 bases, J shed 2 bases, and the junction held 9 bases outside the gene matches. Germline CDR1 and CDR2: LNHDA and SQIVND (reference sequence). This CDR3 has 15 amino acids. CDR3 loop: CASRLTGTAQETQYF. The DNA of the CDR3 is TGTGCCAGTAGACTCACCGGGACAGCACAAGAGACCCAGTACTTC.

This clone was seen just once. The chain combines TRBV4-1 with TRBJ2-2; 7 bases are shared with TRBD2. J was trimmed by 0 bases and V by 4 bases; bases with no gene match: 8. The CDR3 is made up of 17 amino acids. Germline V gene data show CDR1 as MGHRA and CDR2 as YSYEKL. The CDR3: CASSRGSGVANTGELFF. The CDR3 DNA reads TGCGCCAGCAGCCGGGGGAGCGGGGTCGCGAACACCGGGGAGCTGTTTTTT.

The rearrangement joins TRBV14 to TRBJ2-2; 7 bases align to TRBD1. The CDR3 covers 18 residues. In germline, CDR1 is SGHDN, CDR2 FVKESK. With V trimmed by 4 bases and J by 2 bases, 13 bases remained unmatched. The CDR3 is CASSLRSGRGLNTGELFF. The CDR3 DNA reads TGTGCCAGCAGCCTTAGATCCGGCAGGGGGTTAAACACCGGGGAGCTGTTTTTT.

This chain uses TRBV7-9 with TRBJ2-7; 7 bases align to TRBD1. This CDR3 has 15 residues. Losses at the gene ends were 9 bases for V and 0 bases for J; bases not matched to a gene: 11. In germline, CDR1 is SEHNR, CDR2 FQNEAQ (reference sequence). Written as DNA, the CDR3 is TGTGCCAGTTCTCCCAAGGGGGCCAGCTCCTACGAGCAGTACTTC. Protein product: CASSPKGASSYEQYF.

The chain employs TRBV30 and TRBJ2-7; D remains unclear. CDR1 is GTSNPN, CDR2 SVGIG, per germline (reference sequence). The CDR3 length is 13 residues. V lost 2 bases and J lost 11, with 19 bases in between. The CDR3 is CAWSPGHFEVKYF. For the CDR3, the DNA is TGTGCCTGGAGTCCCGGCCATTTTGAAGTTAAGTACTTC.

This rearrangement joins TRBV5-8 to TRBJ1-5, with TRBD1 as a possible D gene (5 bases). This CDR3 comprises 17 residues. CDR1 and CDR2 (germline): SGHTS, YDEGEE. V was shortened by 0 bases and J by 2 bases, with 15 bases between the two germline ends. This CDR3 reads CASSLVRGGIGNQPQHF. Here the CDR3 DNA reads TGTGCCAGCAGCTTGGTTCGGGGCGGGATAGGCAATCAGCCCCAGCATTTT.

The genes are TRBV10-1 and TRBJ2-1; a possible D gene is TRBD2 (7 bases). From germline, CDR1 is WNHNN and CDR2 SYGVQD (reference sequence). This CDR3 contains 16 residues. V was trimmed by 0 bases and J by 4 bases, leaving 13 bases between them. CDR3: CASSESAGAGYNEQFF. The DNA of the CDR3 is TGCGCCAGCAGTGAGTCGGCGGGGGCGGGGTACAATGAGCAGTTCTTC.

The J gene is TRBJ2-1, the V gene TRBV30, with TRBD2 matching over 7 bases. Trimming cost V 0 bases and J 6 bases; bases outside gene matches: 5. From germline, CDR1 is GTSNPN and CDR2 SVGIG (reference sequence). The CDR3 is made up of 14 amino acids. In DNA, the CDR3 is TGTGCCTGGAGTGTGCAGCGGGGAGGCAATGAGCAGTTCTTC. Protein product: CAWSVQRGGNEQFF.

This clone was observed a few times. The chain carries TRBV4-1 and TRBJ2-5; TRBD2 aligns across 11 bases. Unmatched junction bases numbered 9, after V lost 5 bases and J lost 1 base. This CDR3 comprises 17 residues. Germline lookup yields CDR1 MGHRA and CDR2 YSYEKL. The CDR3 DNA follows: TGCGCCAGCAGCGAAACAGGGACTAGCGGAGCCCAAGAGACCCAGTACTTC. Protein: CASSETGTSGAQETQYF.

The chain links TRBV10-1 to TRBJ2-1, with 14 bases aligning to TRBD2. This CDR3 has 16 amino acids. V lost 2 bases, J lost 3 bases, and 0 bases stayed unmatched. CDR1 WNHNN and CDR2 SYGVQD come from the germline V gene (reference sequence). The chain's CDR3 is CASSEGLAGGYNEQFF. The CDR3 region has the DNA TGCGCCAGCAGTGAGGGACTAGCGGGAGGCTACAATGAGCAGTTCTTC.

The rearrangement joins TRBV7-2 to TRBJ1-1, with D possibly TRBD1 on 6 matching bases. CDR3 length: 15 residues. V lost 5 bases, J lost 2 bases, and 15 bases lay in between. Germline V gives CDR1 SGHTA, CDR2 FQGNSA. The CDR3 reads CASSPGGAVNTEAFF. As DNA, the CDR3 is TGTGCCAGCAGCCCGGGGGGCGCCGTCAACACTGAAGCTTTCTTT.

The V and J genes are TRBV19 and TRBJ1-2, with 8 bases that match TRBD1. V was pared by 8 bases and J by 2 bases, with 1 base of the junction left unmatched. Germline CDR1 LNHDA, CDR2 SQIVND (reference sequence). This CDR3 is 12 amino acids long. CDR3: CASQGANYGYTF. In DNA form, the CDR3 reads TGTGCCAGTCAGGGGGCCAACTATGGCTACACCTTC.

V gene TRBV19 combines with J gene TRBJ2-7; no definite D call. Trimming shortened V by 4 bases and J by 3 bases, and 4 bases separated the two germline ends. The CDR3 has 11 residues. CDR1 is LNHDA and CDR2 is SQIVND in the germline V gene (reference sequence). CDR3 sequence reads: CASSNFYEQYF. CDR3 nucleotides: TGTGCCAGTAGTAACTTCTACGAGCAGTACTTC.

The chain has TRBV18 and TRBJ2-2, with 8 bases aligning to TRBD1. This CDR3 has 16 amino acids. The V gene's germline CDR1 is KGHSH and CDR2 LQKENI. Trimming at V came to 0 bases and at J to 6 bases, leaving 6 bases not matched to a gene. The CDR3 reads CASSPPDRVGAGELFF. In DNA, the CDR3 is TGTGCCAGCTCACCACCGGACAGGGTTGGAGCCGGGGAGCTGTTTTTT.

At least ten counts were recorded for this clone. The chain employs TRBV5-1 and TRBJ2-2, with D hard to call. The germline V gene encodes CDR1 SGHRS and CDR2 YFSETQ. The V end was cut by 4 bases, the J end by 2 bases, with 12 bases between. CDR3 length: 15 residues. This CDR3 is CASSEPGLNTGELFF. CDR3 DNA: TGCGCCAGCAGCGAACCGGGCCTTAACACCGGGGAGCTGTTTTTT.

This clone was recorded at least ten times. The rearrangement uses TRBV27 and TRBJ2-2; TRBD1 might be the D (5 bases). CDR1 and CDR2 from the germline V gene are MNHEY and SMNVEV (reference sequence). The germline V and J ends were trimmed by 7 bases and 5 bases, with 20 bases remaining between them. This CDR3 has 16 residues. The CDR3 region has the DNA TGTGCCAGCACCTCTGGGGCCCTTCTAGGTACCGGGGAGCTGTTTTTT. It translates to CASTSGALLGTGELFF.

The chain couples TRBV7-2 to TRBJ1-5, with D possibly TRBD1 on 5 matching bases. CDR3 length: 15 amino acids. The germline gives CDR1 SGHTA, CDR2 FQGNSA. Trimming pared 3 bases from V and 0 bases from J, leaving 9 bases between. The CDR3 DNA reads TGTGCCAGCAGCTTTTCCGGGGCTAGCAATCAGCCCCAGCATTTT. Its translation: CASSFSGASNQPQHF.

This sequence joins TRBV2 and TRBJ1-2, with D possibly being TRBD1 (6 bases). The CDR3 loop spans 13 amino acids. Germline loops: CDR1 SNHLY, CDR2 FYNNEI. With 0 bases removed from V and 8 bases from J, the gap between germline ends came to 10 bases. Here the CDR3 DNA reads TGTGCCAGCAGTGAAGCACAGGGCGGGGGCTACACCTTC. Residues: CASSEAQGGGYTF.

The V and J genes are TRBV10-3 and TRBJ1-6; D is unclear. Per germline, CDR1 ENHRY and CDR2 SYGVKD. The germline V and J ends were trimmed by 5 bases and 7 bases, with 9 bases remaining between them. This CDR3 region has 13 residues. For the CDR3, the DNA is TGTGCCATCAGTAGCGAGGCCAATTCACCCCTCCACTTT. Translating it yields CAISSEANSPLHF.

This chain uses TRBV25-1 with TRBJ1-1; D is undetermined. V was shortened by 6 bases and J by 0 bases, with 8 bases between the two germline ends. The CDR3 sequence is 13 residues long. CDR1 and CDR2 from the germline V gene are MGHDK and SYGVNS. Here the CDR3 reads CASRSTVNTEAFF. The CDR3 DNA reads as TGTGCCAGCAGATCCACAGTGAACACTGAAGCTTTCTTT.

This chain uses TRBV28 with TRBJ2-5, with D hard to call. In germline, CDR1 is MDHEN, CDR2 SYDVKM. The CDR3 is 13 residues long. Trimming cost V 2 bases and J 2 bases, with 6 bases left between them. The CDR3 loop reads CASSLTQQETQYF. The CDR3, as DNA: TGTGCCAGCAGTTTAACGCAACAAGAGACCCAGTACTTC.

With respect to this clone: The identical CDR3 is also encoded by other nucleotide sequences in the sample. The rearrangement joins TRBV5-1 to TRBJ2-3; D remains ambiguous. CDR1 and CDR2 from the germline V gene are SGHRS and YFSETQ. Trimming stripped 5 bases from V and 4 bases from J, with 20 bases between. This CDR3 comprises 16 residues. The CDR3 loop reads CASSLVSGRGADTQYF. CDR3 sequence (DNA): TGCGCCAGCAGTCTGGTGTCCGGCCGCGGCGCAGATACGCAGTATTTT.

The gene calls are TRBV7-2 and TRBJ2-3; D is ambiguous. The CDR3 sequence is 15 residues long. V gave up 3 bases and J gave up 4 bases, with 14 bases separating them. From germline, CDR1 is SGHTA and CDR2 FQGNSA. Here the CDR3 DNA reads TGTGCCAGCAGCTTTCAGGCCGCCCAAGCAGATACGCAGTATTTT. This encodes CASSFQAAQADTQYF.